This T cell receptor (beta chain) was captured in a study of technical replicates of blood from four donors. Trimming cost V 0 bases and J 7 bases, with 14 bases left between them. The germline gives CDR1 LGHNA, CDR2 YSLEER. The CDR3 runs 15 residues. The method was immunoSEQ multiplex PCR; TCRdb's version includes in-frame clones alone and lacks a portion of them. The sample lists approximately 74,000 clones, around nine tenths occurring once. Source material: PBMCs. The chain combines TRBV4-3 with TRBJ2-3; tentative D call: TRBD1 (6 bases). The source of this sequence is a human donor in good health. Some clones in this sample may be carry-over from other donors' samples. This CDR3 is CASSQERGIMYTQYF. The CDR3 DNA sequence: TGCGCCAGCAGCCAAGAAAGGGGGATAATGTATACGCAGTATTTT.